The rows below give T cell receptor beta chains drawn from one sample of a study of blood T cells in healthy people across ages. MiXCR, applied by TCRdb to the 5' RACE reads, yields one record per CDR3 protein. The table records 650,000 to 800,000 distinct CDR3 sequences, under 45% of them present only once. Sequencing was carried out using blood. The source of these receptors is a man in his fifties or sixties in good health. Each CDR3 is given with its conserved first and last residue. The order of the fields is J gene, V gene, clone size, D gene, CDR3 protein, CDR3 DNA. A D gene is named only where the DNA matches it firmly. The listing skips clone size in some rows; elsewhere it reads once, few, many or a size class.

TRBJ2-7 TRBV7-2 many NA CASSRTYTYEQYF TGTGCCAGCAGTCGGACATACACCTACGAGCAGTACTTC
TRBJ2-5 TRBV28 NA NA CASSPNRVGQTQYF TGTGCCAGCAGCCCCAACAGGGTAGGACAGACCCAGTACTTC
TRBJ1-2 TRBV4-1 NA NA CASSQDVWGYGHTF TGCGCCAGCAGCCAAGACGTTTGGGGCTATGGCCACACCTTC
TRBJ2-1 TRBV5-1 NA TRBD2 CASSLEAGVNEQFF TGCGCCAGCAGCTTGGAAGCGGGAGTTAATGAGCAGTTCTTC
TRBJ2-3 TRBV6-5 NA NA CASSYGTLGDTQYF TGTGCCAGCAGTTACGGCACTCTGGGAGATACGCAGTATTTT
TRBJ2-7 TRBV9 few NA CASSANSLGEQYF TGTGCCAGCAGCGCCAACTCCCTAGGCGAGCAGTACTTC
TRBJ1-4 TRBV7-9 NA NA CASSPTRSSYEKLFF TGTGCCAGCAGCCCGACTCGATCTTCGTATGAAAAACTGTTTTTT
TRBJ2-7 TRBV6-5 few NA CASSPTSGEQYF TGTGCCAGCAGCCCAACCTCCGGGGAGCAGTACTTC
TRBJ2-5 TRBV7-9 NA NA CASSPLPWEKETQYF TGTGCCAGCAGCCCCCTCCCGTGGGAGAAAGAGACCCAGTACTTC
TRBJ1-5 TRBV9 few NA CASSVVFRNQPQHF TGTGCCAGCAGCGTAGTTTTCCGCAATCAGCCCCAGCATTTT
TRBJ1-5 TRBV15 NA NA CATSRQEDSNQPQHF TGTGCCACCAGCAGACAAGAGGATAGCAATCAGCCCCAGCATTTT
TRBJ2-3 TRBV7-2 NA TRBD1 CASSLFGDRDAQYF TGTGCCAGCAGCTTATTTGGGGACAGGGACGCGCAGTATTTT
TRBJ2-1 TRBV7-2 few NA CASSLARSGEQFF TGTGCCAGCAGCTTAGCGCGGAGTGGTGAGCAGTTCTTC
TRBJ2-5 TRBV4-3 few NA CASSLAGKQETQYF TGCGCCAGCAGCCTTGCAGGGAAACAAGAGACCCAGTACTTC
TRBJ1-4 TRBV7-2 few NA CASSSEANEKLFF TGTGCCAGCAGCTCTGAGGCGAATGAAAAACTGTTTTTT
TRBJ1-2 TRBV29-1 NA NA CSVRGSTDGYTF TGCAGCGTCCGTGGGTCTACCGATGGCTACACCTTC
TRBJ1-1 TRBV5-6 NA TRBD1 CASRLAGGKTEAFF TGTGCCAGCAGGCTTGCAGGGGGGAAGACTGAAGCTTTCTTT
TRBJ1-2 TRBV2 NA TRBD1 CASSEALRDRGLGYTF TGTGCCAGCAGTGAAGCGCTTAGGGACAGGGGTCTCGGCTACACCTTC
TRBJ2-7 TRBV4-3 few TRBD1 CASSQGTGDHEQYF TGCGCCAGCAGCCAAGGGACAGGGGACCACGAGCAGTACTTC
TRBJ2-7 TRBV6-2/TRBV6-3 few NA CASSYRQADEQYF TGTGCCAGCAGTTACAGACAGGCTGACGAGCAGTACTTC
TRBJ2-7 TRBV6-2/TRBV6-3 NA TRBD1 CASSPDRGQSYEQYF TGTGCCAGCAGCCCTGACAGGGGGCAATCCTACGAGCAGTACTTC
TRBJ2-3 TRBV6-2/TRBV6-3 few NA CASSRAGYTDTQYF TGTGCCAGCAGTCGGGCCGGGTACACAGATACGCAGTATTTT
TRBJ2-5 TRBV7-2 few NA CASSFFTGKETQYF TGTGCCAGCAGCTTTTTCACAGGAAAAGAGACCCAGTACTTC
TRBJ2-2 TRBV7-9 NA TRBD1 CASSLNYWTGDPGELFF TGTGCCAGCAGCTTAAATTACTGGACAGGGGACCCCGGGGAGCTGTTTTTT
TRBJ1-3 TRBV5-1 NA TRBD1 CASSPRQGLYGSGNTIYF TGCGCCAGCAGCCCTCGACAGGGTCTTTACGGCTCTGGAAACACCATATATTTT
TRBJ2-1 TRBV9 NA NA CASSVRIAATYNEQFF TGTGCCAGCAGCGTAAGAATCGCGGCCACCTACAATGAGCAGTTCTTC
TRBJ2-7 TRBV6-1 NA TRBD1 CASSETGQGGYEQYF TGTGCCAGCAGTGAGACGGGACAGGGAGGCTACGAGCAGTACTTC
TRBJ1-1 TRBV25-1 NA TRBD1 CASSAQQGGTEAFF TGTGCCAGCAGTGCCCAACAGGGGGGCACTGAAGCTTTCTTT
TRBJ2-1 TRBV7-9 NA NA CASSHSDGGFYNEQFF TGTGCCAGCAGCCACTCAGATGGAGGATTCTACAATGAGCAGTTCTTC
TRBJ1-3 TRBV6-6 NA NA CASSYGNRHLSGNTIYF TGTGCCAGCAGTTATGGGAACAGACACCTCTCTGGAAACACCATATATTTT
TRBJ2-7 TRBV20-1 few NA CSALQSGTSYEQYF TGCAGTGCGTTGCAAAGCGGTACCTCCTACGAGCAGTACTTC
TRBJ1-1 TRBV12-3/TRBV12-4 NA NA CASTLRTEAFF TGTGCCAGCACCTTGAGAACTGAAGCTTTCTTT
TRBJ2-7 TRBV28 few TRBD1 CASSKGGQTYEQYF TGTGCCAGCAGTAAAGGGGGCCAGACCTACGAGCAGTACTTC
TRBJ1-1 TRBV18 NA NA CASSPGIDMNTEAFF TGTGCCAGCTCACCTGGTATCGACATGAACACTGAAGCTTTCTTT
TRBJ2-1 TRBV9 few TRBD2 CASSPLAGASYNEQFF TGTGCCAGCAGTCCCCTAGCGGGGGCCTCCTACAATGAGCAGTTCTTC
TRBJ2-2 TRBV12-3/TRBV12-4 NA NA CAGSLGLNTGELFF TGTGCCGGCAGTTTAGGCCTGAACACCGGGGAGCTGTTTTTT
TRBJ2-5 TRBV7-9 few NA CASTTDNEQYF TGTGCCAGCACAACTGACAATGAGCAGTACTTC
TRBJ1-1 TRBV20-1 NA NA CSAGVNTEAFF TGCAGTGCGGGGGTGAACACTGAAGCTTTCTTT
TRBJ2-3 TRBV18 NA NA CASSPGKGDGPIADTQYF TGTGCCAGCTCACCCGGTAAGGGGGATGGACCGATTGCAGATACGCAGTATTTT
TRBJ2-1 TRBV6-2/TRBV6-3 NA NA CASSYSAGDPVREQFF TGTGCCAGCAGTTACTCGGCAGGTGACCCCGTCCGTGAGCAGTTCTTC
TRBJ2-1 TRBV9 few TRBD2 CASSVEVAGGHSYNEQFF TGTGCCAGCAGCGTAGAAGTAGCGGGGGGCCACTCCTACAATGAGCAGTTCTTC
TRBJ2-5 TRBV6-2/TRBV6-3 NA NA CASSVDWETQYF TGTGCCAGCAGCGTGGATTGGGAGACCCAGTACTTC
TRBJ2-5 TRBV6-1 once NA CASRLGQQRETQYF TGTGCCAGCAGATTGGGACAACAACGGGAGACCCAGTACTTC
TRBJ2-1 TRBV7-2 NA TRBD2 CASSLGGTSGGRQFF TGTGCCAGCAGCTTAGGCGGGACTAGCGGGGGCAGGCAGTTCTTC
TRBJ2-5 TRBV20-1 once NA CSGSQGGRSSETRYF TGCAGTGGTTCGCAAGGGGGTAGGTCTTCGGAGACCCGGTACTTC
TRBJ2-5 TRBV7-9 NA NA CASSPLFVQETQYF TGTGCCAGCAGCCCCCTGTTCGTCCAAGAGACCCAGTACTTC
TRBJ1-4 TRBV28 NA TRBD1 CASTDRGSTNEKLFF TGTGCCAGCACCGACAGGGGTTCAACTAATGAAAAACTGTTTTTT
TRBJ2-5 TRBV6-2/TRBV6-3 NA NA CASRGLQGRQETQYF TGTGCCAGCAGAGGATTACAGGGCCGCCAAGAGACCCAGTACTTC
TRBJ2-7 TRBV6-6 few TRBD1 CASRPRDSDYEQYF TGTGCCAGCAGGCCAAGGGACAGCGACTACGAGCAGTACTTC
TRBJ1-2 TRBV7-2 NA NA CASTSFTMGNYGYTF TGTGCCAGCACCTCGTTCACGATGGGGAACTATGGCTACACCTTC
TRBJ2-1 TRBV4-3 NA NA CASSQERRGPWNEQFF TGCGCCAGCAGCCAAGAGCGGCGGGGGCCTTGGAATGAGCAGTTCTTC
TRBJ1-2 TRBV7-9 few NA CASSLSSSSGYGYTF TGTGCCAGCAGCTTATCTTCTTCGTCGGGCTATGGCTACACCTTC
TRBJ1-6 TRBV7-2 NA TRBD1 CASSLGPGGNSPLHF TGTGCCAGCAGCTTAGGCCCAGGGGGCAATTCACCCCTCCACTTT
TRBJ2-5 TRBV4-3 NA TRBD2 CASSQEGTSRETQYF TGCGCCAGCAGCCAAGAGGGGACTAGTAGAGAGACCCAGTACTTC
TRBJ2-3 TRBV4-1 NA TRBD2 CAGSQDPGLVTDTQYF TGCGCCGGCAGCCAAGATCCCGGACTAGTGACAGATACGCAGTATTTT